These 8 T cell receptor beta chains were sequenced from one sample in a study of T-cell memory formation after mild COVID-19. TCRdb reprocessed the 5' RACE reads via MiXCR and lists one record per CDR3 protein. The sample has about 430,000 distinct CDR3 sequences; 24% are singletons. Sequencing was done on a sample of PBMCs or a T cell subset sorted from them (not recorded which). The receptors were sampled from an adult woman who had mild COVID-19 (a few samples of this study predate the infection). Cell type and time point are not known.

The chain recombines TRBV11-1 with TRBJ2-7; D perhaps matches TRBD2 (6 bases). The CDR3 extends over 14 amino acids. Germline CDR1 SGHAT, CDR2 FQDESV (reference sequence). V was clipped by 3 bases and J by 4 bases, with 13 bases between them. The CDR3, as DNA: TGTGCCAGCAGCTTCCCGTTGGGGGGTTACGAGCAGTACTTC. This gives the protein CASSFPLGGYEQYF.

The chain links TRBV5-1 to TRBJ2-7; D uncertain. V was trimmed by 4 bases and J by 3 bases, leaving 11 bases between them. CDR3 length: 13 residues. Looked up from germline, CDR1 is SGHRS and CDR2 is YFSETQ. CDR3 sequence reads: CASSTGPLYEQYF. Written as DNA, the CDR3 is TGCGCCAGCAGCACGGGCCCGCTCTACGAGCAGTACTTC.

The V gene is TRBV7-2, the J gene TRBJ2-1; 10 bases are shared with TRBD1. Looked up from germline, CDR1 is SGHTA and CDR2 is FQGNSA. The CDR3 covers 16 residues. The junction had 4 bases not matched to a gene; V was cut back by 4 bases and J by 1 base. The CDR3: CASSSGQGVSYNEQFF. In nucleotides, the CDR3 is TGTGCCAGCAGCTCTGGACAGGGGGTTTCCTACAATGAGCAGTTCTTC.

The chain joins TRBV7-9 to TRBJ1-2; no definite D call. This CDR3 spans 14 amino acids. V gave up 2 bases and J gave up 0 bases, with 7 bases separating them. Per the germline V gene, CDR1 is SEHNR and CDR2 is FQNEAQ (reference sequence). The CDR3 here is CASSLIVANYGYTF. CDR3 DNA: TGTGCCAGCAGCTTAATTGTCGCTAACTATGGCTACACCTTC.

This sequence joins TRBV9 and TRBJ2-1; 8 bases are shared with TRBD1. J lost 7 bases, V lost 1 base, and 4 bases had no gene match. This CDR3 has 14 residues. CDR1 is SGDLS and CDR2 is YYNGEE in the germline V gene. As DNA, the CDR3 is TGTGCCAGCAGCGTAAGGACAGGGAAAAATGAGCAGTTCTTC. It yields the protein CASSVRTGKNEQFF.

The genes are TRBV19 and TRBJ1-5, with D uncertain. CDR1 and CDR2 from the germline V gene are LNHDA and SQIVND (reference sequence). V gave up 2 bases and J gave up 3 bases, with 14 bases separating them. This CDR3 has 16 amino acids. CDR3 sequence (DNA): TGTGCCAGTAGTATAAAAGGGCAGACTTCCAATCAGCCCCAGCATTTT. This encodes CASSIKGQTSNQPQHF.

This rearrangement joins TRBV7-9 to TRBJ2-1; the D is unclear. CDR3 length equals 17 residues. Trimming removed 1 base at V and 3 bases at J, with 16 bases between. Germline CDR1 reads SEHNR; CDR2 reads FQNEAQ (reference sequence). CDR3 residues: CASSLVAGPESYNEQFF. The CDR3 coding sequence is TGTGCCAGCAGCTTAGTTGCAGGTCCTGAGAGCTACAATGAGCAGTTCTTC.

This clonotype has just a few counts. The genes are TRBV29-1 and TRBJ2-7, with TRBD2 matching over 7 bases. The V gene end was trimmed by 6 bases and the J gene end by 2 bases; junction bases not matched to a gene: 13. The CDR3 contains 15 residues. CDR1 and CDR2 from the germline V gene are SQVTM and ANQGSEA. In nucleotides, the CDR3 is TGCAGCGTCCGACGGGACTACCCCCGAGCCTACGAGCAGTACTTC. It is translated as CSVRRDYPRAYEQYF.